The 8 T cell receptor beta chains in this list originate from one sample, sequenced in a study of breast tumors, draining lymph nodes, adjacent tissues. Samples came from axillary lymph nodes draining the breast cancer. TCRdb independently ran MiXCR on the multiplex PCR reads; one entry per CDR3 protein. The sample carries 85,000 to 130,000 distinct CDR3 sequences, roughly 33% recorded once. Source material: axillary lymph node tissue. The receptors here all came from a female donor with breast cancer. Some clones in this sample may be carry-over from other donors' samples.

V usage is TRBV29-1 and J usage is TRBJ2-7; either TRBD1 or TRBD2 may fit D (5 bases each). V lost 5 bases and J lost 3, with 8 bases in between. The V gene's germline CDR1 is SQVTM and CDR2 ANQGSEA. The CDR3 is 11 residues long. CDR3 amino acids: CSVRDRYEQYF. CDR3 DNA sequence: TGCAGCGTTAGGGACCGCTACGAGCAGTACTTC.

The chain recombines TRBV29-1 with TRBJ1-2; 7 bases map to TRBD1. The CDR3 spans 13 residues. The germline gives CDR1 SQVTM, CDR2 ANQGSEA. J gave up 4 bases and V 6 bases, and 8 bases lay outside the gene matches. CDR3 DNA: TGCAGCGTCAGTGACAGGGAGGCCTATGGCTACACCTTC. It codes for CSVSDREAYGYTF.

The table lists this clonotype with many counts. The J gene is TRBJ1-5, the V gene TRBV19, with D hard to call. The length of the CDR3 is 15 residues. V shed 5 bases and J shed 7 bases, with 18 bases lying between them. From germline, CDR1 is LNHDA and CDR2 SQIVND (reference sequence). Here the CDR3 DNA reads TGTGCCAGTAGTTTAGCCAACGTCCACAGCCAGCCCCAGCATTTT. Translated: CASSLANVHSQPQHF.

The chain couples TRBV20-1 to TRBJ2-7; TRBD1 aligns across 7 bases. From germline, CDR1 is DFQATT and CDR2 SNEGSKA (reference sequence). The CDR3 runs 15 residues. V dropped 2 bases and J dropped 0; count of bases not matched to a gene: 7. The CDR3 loop reads CSARPLTGTSYEQYF. In nucleotides, the CDR3 is TGCAGTGCTAGACCCTTGACAGGGACCTCCTACGAGCAGTACTTC.

This clonotype came up many times. The chain carries TRBV20-1 and TRBJ2-7; D may be TRBD1 or TRBD2 (5 bases each). V lost 5 bases and J lost 6, with 17 bases in between. The CDR3 loop spans 13 amino acids. CDR1 and CDR2 from the germline V gene are DFQATT and SNEGSKA (reference sequence). The CDR3 DNA sequence: TGCAGTGCTTGGGACCGCTATGAGGCCGAGCAGTACTTC. Protein sequence: CSAWDRYEAEQYF.

This clonotype has at least ten counts. V and J are TRBV6-5 and TRBJ2-6, with D perhaps TRBD2 (5 bases). The germline CDR1 and CDR2 sequences are MNHEY and SVGAGI. Trimming took off 7 bases at V and 0 bases at J, with 16 bases between the two ends. The CDR3 length is 17 residues. The DNA for the CDR3 is TGTGCCAGCAACCTAACCCCGGCGGGCTCTGGGGCCAACGTCCTGACTTTC. Protein sequence: CASNLTPAGSGANVLTF.

CDR3 bases: TGTGCCATCAGTGAGGGACAGGGAAAGACTGAAGCTTTCTTT. Translating it yields CAISEGQGKTEAFF. The rearrangement links TRBV10-3 to TRBJ1-1; 8 positions match TRBD1. This CDR3 comprises 14 residues. The V gene's germline CDR1 is ENHRY and CDR2 SYGVKD. V was clipped by 2 bases and J by 5 bases; unmatched bases: 4.

This clonotype was recorded at least ten times. The chain has TRBV9 and TRBJ2-7; no reliable D call. Per the germline V gene, CDR1 is SGDLS and CDR2 is YYNGEE. The CDR3 has 15 amino acids. V was cut by 1 base and J by 3 bases, with 14 bases left in between. Written as DNA, the CDR3 is TGTGCCAGCAGCGTAACGGATTCCCTAGGCTACGAGCAGTACTTC. Amino acid sequence: CASSVTDSLGYEQYF.